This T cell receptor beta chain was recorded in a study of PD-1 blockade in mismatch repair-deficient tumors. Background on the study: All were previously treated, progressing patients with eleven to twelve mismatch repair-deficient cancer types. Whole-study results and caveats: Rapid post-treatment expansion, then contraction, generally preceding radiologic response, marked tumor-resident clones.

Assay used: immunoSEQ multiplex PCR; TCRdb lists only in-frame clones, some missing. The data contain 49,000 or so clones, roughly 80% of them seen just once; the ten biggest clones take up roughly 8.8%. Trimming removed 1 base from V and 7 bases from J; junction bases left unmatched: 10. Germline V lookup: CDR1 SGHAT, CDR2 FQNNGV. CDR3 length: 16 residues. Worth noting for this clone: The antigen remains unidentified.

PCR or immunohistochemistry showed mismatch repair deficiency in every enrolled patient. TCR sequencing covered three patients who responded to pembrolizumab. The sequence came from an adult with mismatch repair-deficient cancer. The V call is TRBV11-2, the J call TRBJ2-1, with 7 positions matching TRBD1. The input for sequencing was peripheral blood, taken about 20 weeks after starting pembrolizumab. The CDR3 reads CASSLGETGMENEQFF. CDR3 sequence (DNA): TGTGCCAGCAGCTTAGGGGAGACAGGGATGGAGAATGAGCAGTTCTTC. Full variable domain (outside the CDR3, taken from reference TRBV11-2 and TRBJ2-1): EAGVAQSPRYKIIEKRQSVAFWCNPISGHATLYWYQQILGQGPKLLIQFQNNGVVDDSQLPKDRFSAERLKGVDSTLKIQPAKLEDSAVYLCASSLGETGMENEQFFGPGTRLTVL.